Listed here is a single TCR beta chain. Its specific antigen is unknown. Per-base qualities were not stored, and no clone one base away is much larger. This sample was included in a study of cytomegalovirus exposure and HLA in healthy donors (dated 2017 in TCRdb). The study in broad terms: An earlier analysis of approximately 590 of the donors reported 250 to 300 Gb of sequence data and around 110 million unique TCR beta sequences from approximately 180 million T cells. Roughly 320 gigabases of sequencing data and approximately 91 million unique TCR sequences made up an early release that covered about 640 HLA-typed donors. A later analysis re-analyzed previously published TCR beta repertoires from 666 donors and added high-resolution HLA genotyping to study TCR occurrence patterns. Among almost 400 genotyped donors of the cohort, an average of approximately 240,000 unique TCR beta nucleotide sequences were sequenced per donor, roughly 20% of them non-productive. The later analysis used no new phenotypic data to find candidate immune exposures, relying instead on TCR beta sequences and their occurrence across donors. In a later genetic analysis, genome-wide SNP genotypes for about three fifths of the roughly 670 donors were used, and that subset was treated as a discovery cohort. The study combined high-throughput TCR immunosequencing, statistical association of individual TCRs with disease status, and machine learning to predict cytomegalovirus infection status. HLA typing covered class I and class II loci at four-digit resolution. The genetic ancestry cluster associated with self-reported Caucasian donors included around 76% of the roughly 360 genotyped donors. To decide whether each TCR beta V gene segment behaved as functional or pseudogenic, an earlier analysis of some 600 of the donors relied on high-throughput TCR beta sequencing. Typing coverage differed by locus: A, B, C, DRB1 and DQB1 were typed in roughly 620-630 donors, DQA1 in 522, DPA1 in 606, and DPB1 in approximately 450. Because of strong linkage in the cohort, roughly five DR-DQ haplotypes were treated as single units for association and clustering. The study was designed to test whether signatures of past pathogen exposure could be identified by cataloging public T cell receptors. The T cell repertoires of some 700 subjects were profiled by immunosequencing and related to cytomegalovirus serostatus. Every repertoire in the discovery cohort had been generated on one and the same sequencing platform. Along with the approximately 670-subject first cohort, a separate validation cohort of over a hundred different subjects was used. Donor age, sex, ethnicity and CMV serostatus were collected together with the repertoire data.

Reading the germline V gene gives CDR1 SGHRS and CDR2 YFSETQ. V is cut by 0 bases and J by 8 bases, and the space between the germline ends is 18 bases. The CDR3 sequence holds 17 residues, the cysteine and phenylalanine included. Kept here is only the CDR3 DNA, which spans 51 bases and is read in frame from base 1. The method behind the library was the immunoSEQ multiplex PCR assay. A mixture of 60 forward primers for TCR Vbeta segments and 13 reverse primers for TCR Jbeta segments was used in the multiplex PCR. The CDR3 region of rearranged TCR beta genes was amplified from genomic DNA with a multiplex PCR assay. The Illumina HiSeq System was used to sequence the amplified TCR beta libraries as 87-base-pair reads. The authors' analysis ran thus. Across the 600 to 700 repertoires, a later analysis counted 75 million to 90 million unique TCR beta chains, about 10 million of which were shared by at least two donors. A nearest-neighbor algorithm error-corrected the raw reads and collapsed the reads into unique sequences, merging closely related sequences to remove PCR and sequencing errors. CDR3 sequences were aligned to IMGT reference sequences to assign V, D and J gene segments. For a sequence to be retained, a match of at least six nucleotides was required to both a V gene segment and a J gene segment. Rearrangements were called productive when the CDR3 lacked stop codons and stayed in frame with V and J; all others were non-productive. CDR3 was defined according to IMGT convention as the region running from the second conserved V-encoded cysteine to the conserved J-encoded phenylalanine. The earlier analysis of 587 of the donors excluded any sequence lacking an unambiguous match to a single V gene segment. In an earlier analysis of more than 500 of the donors, a V segment was called functional when productive rearrangements were above 56.7%, and segregating when the standard deviation between donors exceeded 5%. To diagnose cytomegalovirus status from the catalog of TCR beta chain sequences, a statistical classification framework was built. In a later analysis, TCR nucleotide sequences were compared against IMGT/GENE-DB human TR gene sequences so that V and J genes could be assigned. A later analysis assigned CDR3 sequences and most-parsimonious VDJ recombination scenarios with the TCRdist pipeline. In a later analysis, each TCR beta chain was defined by its CDR3 amino acid sequence together with its V-gene family, and reads lacking a unique V-gene family were excluded. As a way to deal with suspected cross-contamination and a sequencing artifact, a later analysis dropped 450 to 600 nucleotide sequences that were highly shared and had low generation probability. In a later analysis, a clonal expansion index for each public chain was calculated from normalized within-repertoire ranks of inferred template counts. Generation probabilities in a later analysis came from a VDJ recombination model fitted to out-of-frame rearrangements, and those results were checked against IGoR. In a later analysis, hypergeometric tests were used to score TCR-TCR, TCR-HLA and TCR-CMV co-occurrence, with a repertoire-size bias correction applied to TCR pairs. To estimate false discovery rates, a later analysis permuted the HLA or CMV assignments 20 times. In a later analysis, co-occurring TCRs were grouped using DBSCAN, and TCRdist sequence similarity was added for clustering within HLA-allele-positive subsets. For co-occurrence clustering, repertoires with fewer than 30,000 or more than 120,000 public chains were excluded, along with roughly 5 repertoires with anomalous nucleotide sharing. Not all clones reach the TCRdb copy of this immuneACCESS table, which keeps in-frame sequences only. Checked studies attribute under half of the gap to unresolved V genes and leave the rest unexplained. That table furnishes V, J and clone size, whereas the DNA furnished D and trimming. For this sample the table gives approximately 44,000 clones, of which around two thirds were detected only once. Jointly, the top ten make up roughly 9.4% of the sample.

The cohort comprised around 690 healthy bone marrow donors. At the time of sampling, all cohort members were nominally healthy, though unrecorded immune exposures were likely present. Of the 650 to 750 cohort members, 250 to 300 had positive CMV serostatus and fewer than 450 had negative CMV serostatus, and CMV serostatus was not recorded for the donor. A peripheral blood sample was collected from each donor, and TCR beta sequencing was performed on peripheral blood mononuclear cells. The Qiagen DNeasy Blood Extraction Kit was used to extract genomic DNA from the blood cell samples. Results the study describes overall, beyond this receptor: HLA typing was unavailable for some donors at each locus, so association tests used only the typed subset. Correlated functional status among segregating V segments might reflect linkage disequilibrium, but an unknown experimental factor could not be ruled out. The sequencing pipeline was judged likely to have produced a cluster of highly shared sequence variants as a technical artifact. In a later genetic analysis, fewer N-insertions in productive TCRs were reported among donors in an Asian-associated ancestry cluster than the approximately 710-donor mean. When HLA alleles, especially DR and DQ, strongly co-occurred, TCR associations were difficult to assign to individual alleles. According to a later analysis, most CMV-associated TCR beta chains appeared to be HLA-restricted, and the HLA associations seemed to be driven largely by CMV exposure. Fewer than 20 rarely observed V segments, including chromosome 9 orphons, were excluded from the earlier analysis of about 500 of the donors because counts were too low. A total of 150 to 200 TCR beta chains were listed by the study as associated with cytomegalovirus. In an earlier analysis of some 550 of the donors, most TCR beta V segments were observed in productive rearrangements about 87% or about 30% of the time, broadly matching IMGT annotations. This cohort had only TCR beta chains sequenced, and the lack of alpha or paired-chain data limited which features could be detected. The authors suggested that the approach could potentially be extended to other disease states and immunological phenotypes. In a later analysis, around 17,000 TCR beta sequences were associated with specific HLA alleles at a false discovery rate of 0.05. The 87-base-pair reads could not distinguish some IMGT-functional V segments, including TRBV6-2 and TRBV6-3, so those segments were excluded. Sequencing depth was assumed to be roughly uniform across donors in the presence/absence analyses, though that assumption may not hold. A further reported finding was that TCR beta sequences accurately predicted the HLA-A and HLA-B alleles for most subjects in the first cohort. CMV serostatus was the only immune exposure information available for the cohort. A later genetic analysis associated a missense DCLRE1C variant with V-gene and J-gene trimming of TCR beta chains, and an independent cohort replicated the association. In a later analysis, several top co-occurrence clusters were reported to appear linked to parvovirus B19, influenza, CMV and Epstein-Barr virus. The classifier was reported to diagnose cytomegalovirus status with high specificity and sensitivity in both the original and validation cohorts. Most TCR sequences were observed very rarely across donors, whereas some public TCRs were present in many individuals. In a later analysis, the rate of TCR association differed among HLA loci, with DRB1 alleles having the most associated TCRs and HLA-C alleles having the fewest. A few of the identified cytomegalovirus-associated TCR beta chains were confirmed in vitro to be specific for cytomegalovirus antigens. A later analysis found that HLA-associated TCR beta chains were more clonally expanded and had lower generation probabilities than equally common non-associated chains.

This clonotype was sampled from a human donor in good health. Source material: PBMCs. The sequence is built from TRBV5-1 and TRBJ1-6, with no confident D gene call. CDR3 region: CASSLDSGVLVDSPLHF. The bases are TGCGCCAGCAGCTTGGATTCCGGGGTTCTGGTAGATTCACCCCTCCACTTT.